The clone carrying this TCR beta chain came up once. The record originates from a study of T cell changes during pregnancy in multiple sclerosis. Measured with immunoSEQ multiplex PCR; TCRdb has only the in-frame clones, and not every one. Seen here are about 88,000 clones, roughly 90% observed once, and the top ten hold less than 2%. The junction had 2 bases not matched to a gene; V was cut back by 4 bases and J by 2 bases. The germline gives CDR1 MGHRA, CDR2 YSYEKL. The CDR3 consists of 15 residues. The sample in question was peripheral blood, obtained in the first trimester of pregnancy. The receptor was isolated from a female donor with multiple sclerosis, enrolled in a pregnancy study. The chain carries TRBV4-1 and TRBJ2-3, with 11 bases lining up with TRBD2. Written as DNA, the CDR3 is TGCGCCAGCAGCCTGGGACTAGCGGCCACAGATACGCAGTATTTT. Translated: CASSLGLAATDTQYF.